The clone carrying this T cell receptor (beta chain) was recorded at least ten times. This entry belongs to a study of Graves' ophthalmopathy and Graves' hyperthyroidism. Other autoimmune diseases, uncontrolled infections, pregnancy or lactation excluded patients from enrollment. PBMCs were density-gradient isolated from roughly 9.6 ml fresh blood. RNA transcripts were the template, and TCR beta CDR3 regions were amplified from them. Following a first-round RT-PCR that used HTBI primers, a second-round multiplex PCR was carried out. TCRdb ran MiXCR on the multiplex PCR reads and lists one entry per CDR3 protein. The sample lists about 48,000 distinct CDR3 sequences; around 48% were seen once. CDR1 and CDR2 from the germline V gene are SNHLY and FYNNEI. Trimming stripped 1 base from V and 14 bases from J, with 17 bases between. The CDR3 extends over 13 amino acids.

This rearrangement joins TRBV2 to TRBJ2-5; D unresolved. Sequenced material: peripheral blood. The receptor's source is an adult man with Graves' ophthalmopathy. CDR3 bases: TGTGCCAGCAGTGAAGTTACACCCATGAACAGATACTTC. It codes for CASSEVTPMNRYF. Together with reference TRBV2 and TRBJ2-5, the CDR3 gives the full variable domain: EPEVTQTPSHQVTQMGQEVILRCVPISNHLYFYWYRQILGQKVEFLVSFYNNEISEKSEIFDDQFSVERPDGSNFTLKIRSTKLEDSAMYFCASSEVTPMNRYFGPGTRLLVL.